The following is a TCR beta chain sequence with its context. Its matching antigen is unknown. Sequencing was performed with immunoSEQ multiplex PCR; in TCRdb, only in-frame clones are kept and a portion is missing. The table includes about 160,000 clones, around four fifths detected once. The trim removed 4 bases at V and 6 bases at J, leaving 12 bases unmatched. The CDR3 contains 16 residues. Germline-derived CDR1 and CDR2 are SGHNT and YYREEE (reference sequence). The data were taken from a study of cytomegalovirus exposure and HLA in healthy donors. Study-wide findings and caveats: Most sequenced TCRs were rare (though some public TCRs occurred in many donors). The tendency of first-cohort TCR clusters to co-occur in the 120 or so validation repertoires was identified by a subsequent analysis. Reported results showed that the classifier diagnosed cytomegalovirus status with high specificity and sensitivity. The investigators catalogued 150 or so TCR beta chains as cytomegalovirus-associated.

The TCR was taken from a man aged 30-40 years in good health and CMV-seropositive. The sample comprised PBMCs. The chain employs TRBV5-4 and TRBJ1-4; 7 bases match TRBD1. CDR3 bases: TGTGCCAGCAGCCTAGGGATGACAGGGCAGGATGAAAAACTGTTTTTT. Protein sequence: CASSLGMTGQDEKLFF.